This T cell receptor (beta chain) is from a study of T cells expressing NK-cell markers. Per germline, CDR1 SEHNR and CDR2 FQNEAQ (reference sequence). CDR3 size: 15 residues. TCRdb reanalyzed the 5' RACE reads and collapses them to one entry per CDR3 protein, without DNA. The sample features 150,000 or so distinct CDR3 sequences, with approximately 35% in its top ten. The sequencing sample was made of blood T cells: a sorted CD56 or NKG2C T cell subset, CD4+ or CD8+ T cells, or bulk PBMC T cells (not recorded which). The receptor's source is a woman aged 45 to 65 in good health. The chain uses TRBV7-9 and TRBJ1-4. The CDR3 spells CASSSTDATNEKLFF.